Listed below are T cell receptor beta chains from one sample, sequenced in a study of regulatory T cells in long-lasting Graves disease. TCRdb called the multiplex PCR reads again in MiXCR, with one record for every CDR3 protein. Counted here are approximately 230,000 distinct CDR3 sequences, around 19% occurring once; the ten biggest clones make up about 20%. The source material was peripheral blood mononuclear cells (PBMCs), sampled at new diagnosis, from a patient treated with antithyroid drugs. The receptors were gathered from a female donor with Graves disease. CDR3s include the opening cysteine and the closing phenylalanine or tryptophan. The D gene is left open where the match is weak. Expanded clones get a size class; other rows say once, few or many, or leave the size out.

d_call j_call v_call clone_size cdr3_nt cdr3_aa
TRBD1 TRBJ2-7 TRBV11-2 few TGTGCCAGCAGCTACCAGGGACAGGGCTCCTACGAGCAGTACTTC CASSYQGQGSYEQYF
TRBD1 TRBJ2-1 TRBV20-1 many TGCAGTGCTAGAGGCCTGGACAGGGTAGGCAATGAGCAGTTCTTC CSARGLDRVGNEQFF
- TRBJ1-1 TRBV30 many TGTGCCTGGGGTGTCGGAGGGCCCAGTAAGGAAGCTTTCTTT CAWGVGGPSKEAFF
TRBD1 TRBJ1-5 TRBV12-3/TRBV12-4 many TGTGCCAGCAGTTGGGGAGGGGGCGAGCCCCAGCATTTT CASSWGGGEPQHF
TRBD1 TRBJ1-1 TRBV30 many TGTGCCTGGGGGGGACAGCTGAACACTGAAGCTTTCTTT CAWGGQLNTEAFF
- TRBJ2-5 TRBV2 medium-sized TGTGCCAGCAGTGAAGCATGGAGGGGCGGCGAAGAGACCCAGTACTTC CASSEAWRGGEETQYF
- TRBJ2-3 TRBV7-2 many TGTGCCAGCAGCCTGGACGGGGACACAGATACGCAGTATTTT CASSLDGDTDTQYF
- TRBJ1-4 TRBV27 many TGTGCCAGCAGTTTAGAGGCCGCAACTAATGAAAAACTGTTTTTT CASSLEAATNEKLFF
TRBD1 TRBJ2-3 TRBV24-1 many TGTGCCACCAGTGATCGGACAGGGACGGGCACAGATACGCAGTATTTT CATSDRTGTGTDTQYF
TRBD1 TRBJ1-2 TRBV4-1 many TGCGCCAGCAGCCCCCGGGACAGTCAAAACTATGGCTACACCTTC CASSPRDSQNYGYTF
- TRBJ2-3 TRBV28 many TGTGCCAGCAGTCTCCAGGGCGCTGATACGCAGTATTTT CASSLQGADTQYF
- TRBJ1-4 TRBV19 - TGTGCCAGTAGTTCCCAGGCGGCTCCCCTCGGGAAACTGTTTTTT CASSSQAAPLGKLFF
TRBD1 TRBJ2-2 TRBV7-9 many TGTGCCAGCAGCGCCGGGACAGGGGCCCCCGGGGAGCTGTTTTTT CASSAGTGAPGELFF